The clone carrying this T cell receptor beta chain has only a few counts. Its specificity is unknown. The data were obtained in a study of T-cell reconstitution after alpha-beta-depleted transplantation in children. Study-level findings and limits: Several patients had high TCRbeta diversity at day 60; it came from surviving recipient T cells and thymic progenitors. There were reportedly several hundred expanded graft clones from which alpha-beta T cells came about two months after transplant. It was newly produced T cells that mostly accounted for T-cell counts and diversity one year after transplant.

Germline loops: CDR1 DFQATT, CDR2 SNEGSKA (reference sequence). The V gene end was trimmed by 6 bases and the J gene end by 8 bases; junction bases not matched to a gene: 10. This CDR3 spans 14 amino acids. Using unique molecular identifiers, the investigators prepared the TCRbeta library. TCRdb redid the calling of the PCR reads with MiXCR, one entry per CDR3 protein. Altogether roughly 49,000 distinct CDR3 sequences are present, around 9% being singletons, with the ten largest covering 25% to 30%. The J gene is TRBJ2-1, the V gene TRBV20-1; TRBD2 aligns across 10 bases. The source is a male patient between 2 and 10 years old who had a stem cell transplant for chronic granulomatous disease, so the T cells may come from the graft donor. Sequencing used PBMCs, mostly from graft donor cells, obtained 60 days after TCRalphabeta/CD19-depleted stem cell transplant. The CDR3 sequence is CSASRLAGADEQFF. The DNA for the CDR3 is TGCAGTGCGAGTAGGCTAGCGGGAGCAGATGAGCAGTTCTTC.